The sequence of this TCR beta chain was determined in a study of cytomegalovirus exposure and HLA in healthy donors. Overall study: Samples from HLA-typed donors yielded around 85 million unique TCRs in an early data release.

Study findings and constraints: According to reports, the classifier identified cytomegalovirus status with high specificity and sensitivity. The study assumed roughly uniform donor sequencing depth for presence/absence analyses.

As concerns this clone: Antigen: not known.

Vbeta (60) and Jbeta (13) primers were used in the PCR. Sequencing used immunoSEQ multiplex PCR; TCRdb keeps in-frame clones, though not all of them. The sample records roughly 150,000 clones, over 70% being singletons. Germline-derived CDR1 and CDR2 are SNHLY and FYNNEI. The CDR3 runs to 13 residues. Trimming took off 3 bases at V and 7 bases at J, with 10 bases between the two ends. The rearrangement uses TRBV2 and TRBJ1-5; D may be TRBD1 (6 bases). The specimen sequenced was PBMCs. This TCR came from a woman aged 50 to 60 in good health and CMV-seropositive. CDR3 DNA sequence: TGTGCCAGCAGTGAGGGAGGGGGGCAGCCCCAGCATTTT. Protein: CASSEGGGQPQHF.